This TCR beta chain was recorded in a study of T cells after yellow fever vaccination. This clonotype was counted ten times or more. One entry per CDR3 protein results from TCRdb running MiXCR on the 5' RACE reads. This table has about 310,000 distinct CDR3 sequences, 3% to 4.5% appearing once. The sequencing used PBMCs, collected on the day of the yellow fever booster vaccination. The TCR sequence derives from a man between 18 and 29 years old who received the YFV17D yellow fever vaccine.

The CDR3 loop reads CASSGGTPGLGEQFF. DNA of the CDR3: TGTGCCAGCAGCGGGGGGACACCGGGGCTTGGTGAGCAGTTCTTC. The chain carries TRBV5-4 and TRBJ2-1; D possibly uses TRBD1 or TRBD2 (6 bases each). The CDR3 loop spans 15 amino acids. Trimming shortened V by 4 bases and J by 9 bases, and 20 bases separated the two germline ends. Germline-derived CDR1 and CDR2 are SGHNT and YYREEE (reference sequence).